Each of the 13 T cell receptor beta chains below was sequenced from the same sample in a study of T cells in women clearing cervical HPV infection. Some clones are missing from TCRdb's copy, which holds only in-frame ones; the method was immunoSEQ multiplex PCR. The sample data list under 50,000 clones. The sequenced sample consisted of blood buffy coat. These TCRs come from a woman between 18 and 70 years old with a cervical HPV16 infection that either progressed to CIN3+ or cleared (not recorded which).

On this clone itself: Coverage ceases 3 residues before the CDR3 finishes, and the germline J gene fills in the end. The V and J genes are TRBV10-2 and TRBJ2-3, with TRBD1 identical over 8 bases. The CDR3 totals 15 residues. After removal of 0 bases from V and 3 bases from J, the junction contained 2 bases not matched to a gene. In germline, CDR1 is WSHSY, CDR2 SAAADI. This CDR3 reads CASSESDRATDTQYF. Incomplete CDR3 DNA: TGCGCCAGCAGTGAGTCGGACAGGGCTACAGATACG.

In regard to this clone: The CDR3 end falls 3 residues outside the read, so it is completed with the germline J gene. V and J are TRBV2 and TRBJ2-2, with 8 nucleotides matching TRBD1. The V gene's germline CDR1 is SNHLY and CDR2 FYNNEI. Trimming cost V 9 bases and J 4 bases; bases outside gene matches: 4. This CDR3 has 13 residues. CDR3 loop: CASRTGPTGELFF. The CDR3 bases that were read are TGTGCCAGTCGGACAGGGCCCACCGGGGAG.

Details on this clone: The CDR3 extends 3 residues past the end of the read, so its final part is completed from the germline J gene. The V gene is TRBV19, the J gene TRBJ1-2, with a possible D match to TRBD1 (5 bases). CDR3 length: 14 residues. Germline-derived CDR1 and CDR2 are LNHDA and SQIVND (reference sequence). CDR3 protein: CASKLAPGLKGYTF. Partial CDR3 DNA: TGTGCCAGTAAGCTGGCTCCGGGACTCAAGGGC.

CDR3 DNA (partial): TGCAGTGCAAAGGGACAGGACAATTCACCC. Protein product: CSAKGQDNSP. The full CDR3 is CSAKGQDNSPLHF. This rearrangement joins TRBV20-1 to TRBJ1-6; 8 bases line up with TRBD1. The observed sequence ends 3 residues before the CDR3 terminus, with the missing tail filled in from the germline J gene. The CDR3 is 13 residues long. The V segment lost 6 bases and the J segment 7 bases; nucleotides outside the gene matches: 5. Per the germline V gene, CDR1 is DFQATT and CDR2 is SNEGSKA (reference sequence).

On this clone itself: The read gets to within 3 residues of the CDR3 end, and the germline J gene fills in the rest. The rearrangement uses TRBV20-1 and TRBJ1-1, with D tentatively TRBD1 (5 bases). CDR3 length: 15 residues. V lost 3 bases and J lost 0, with 14 bases in between. CDR1 DFQATT and CDR2 SNEGSKA come from the germline V gene (reference sequence). The CDR3 bases that were read are TGCAGTGCTAGCTTCTCCCAGGGCTTGAACACTGAA. As protein: CSASFSQGLNTE. Given in full, the CDR3 is CSASFSQGLNTEAFF.

A remark on this clone: Read data end 3 residues before the CDR3 end; the end is taken from the germline J gene. The genes are TRBV20-1 and TRBJ1-3; the match to TRBD1 covers 8 bases. Trimming removed 5 bases from V and 0 bases from J; junction bases left unmatched: 0. In germline, CDR1 is DFQATT, CDR2 SNEGSKA (reference sequence). This CDR3 has 13 amino acids. The DNA read from the CDR3 is TGCAGTGCTGACAGGGGCTCTGGAAACACC. Protein sequence: CSADRGSGNT. The CDR3, in full, reads CSADRGSGNTIYF.

As for this clone: The read ends 3 residues shy of where the CDR3 ends; the end is completed using the germline J gene. The genes are TRBV20-1 and TRBJ2-5, with 8 bases lining up with TRBD2. Losses at the gene ends were 3 bases for V and 2 bases for J; bases not matched to a gene: 5. CDR1 and CDR2 (germline): DFQATT, SNEGSKA (reference sequence). The CDR3 is made up of 14 amino acids. This CDR3 reads CSASSSGGQETQYF. The sequenced CDR3 bases are TGCAGTGCTAGTTCCAGCGGGGGACAAGAGACC.

Comments on this clone: The sequence runs out 3 residues before the end of the CDR3; the remainder is reconstructed from the germline J gene. The chain recombines TRBV5-5 with TRBJ1-5, with D tentatively TRBD1 (5 bases). The V gene lost 5 bases and the J gene lost 6 bases, with 12 bases spanning the gap. CDR3 length equals 13 residues. Germline CDR1 SGHKS, CDR2 YYEKEE (reference sequence). The part of the CDR3 DNA that was read is TGTGCCAGCAGTTTTATTCAGGGTCAGCCC. The encoded protein is CASSFIQGQP. The whole CDR3 protein is CASSFIQGQPQHF. Using reference TRBV5-5 and TRBJ1-5 for the parts outside the CDR3, the full variable domain is DAGVTQSPTHLIKTRGQQVTLRCSPISGHKSVSWYQQVLGQGPQFIFQYYEKEERGRGNFPDRFSARQFPNYSSELNVNALLLGDSALYLCASSFIQGQPQHFGDGTRLSIL.

Worth noting for this clone: Read sequence stops 3 residues before the CDR3 end, and the germline J gene provides the missing end. The chain is built from TRBV18 and TRBJ1-2, with TRBD1 matching 8 bases. Germline V gives CDR1 KGHSH, CDR2 LQKENI. The ends lost 3 bases at V and 2 bases at J; junction bases unmatched: 2. This CDR3 contains 14 residues. The CDR3 sequence is CASSPAGGNYGYTF. The DNA read from the CDR3 is TGTGCCAGCTCACCTGCAGGGGGCAACTATGGC.

Comments on this clone: The sequenced fragment ends 3 residues before the CDR3 boundary, so the rest is inferred from the germline J gene. This chain connects TRBV29-1 to TRBJ2-2; D not resolved. The ends were cut back, 3 bases at V and 0 bases at J, with 5 bases in the middle. CDR3 length: 13 residues. Germline-derived CDR1 and CDR2 are SQVTM and ANQGSEA. The CDR3 region is CSVDRANTGELFF. The DNA read from the CDR3 is TGCAGCGTTGACCGCGCGAACACCGGGGAG.

A word on this clone: From the germline J gene comes the end of the CDR3, since the read stops 3 residues before it. The J gene is TRBJ2-3, the V gene TRBV12-5; 9 nucleotides agree with TRBD1. With V trimmed by 5 bases and J by 5 bases, 5 bases remained unmatched. The CDR3 sequence is 14 residues long. Germline values: CDR1 LGHNT, CDR2 FRNRAP. The CDR3 region is CASGDRGEIDTQYF. Incomplete CDR3 DNA: TGTGCTAGTGGTGACAGGGGGGAGATAGATACG.

Details on this clone: The CDR3 goes on 3 residues after the read ends, and that part is filled in from the germline J gene. The V and J genes are TRBV7-8 and TRBJ1-3; D ambiguous. The length of the CDR3 is 15 residues. V lost 1 base and J lost 0, with 7 bases in between. Germline lookup yields CDR1 SGHVS and CDR2 FQNEAQ. The chain's CDR3 is CASSLDTRSGNTIYF. The CDR3 DNA, read in part, is TGTGCCAGCAGCTTAGACACCCGCTCTGGAAACACC. Full variable domain (outside the CDR3, taken from reference TRBV7-8 and TRBJ1-3): GAGVSQSPRYKVAKRGQDVALRCDPISGHVSLFWYQQALGQGPEFLTYFQNEAQLDKSGLPSDRFFAERPEGSVSTLKIQRTQQEDSAVYLCASSLDTRSGNTIYFGEGSWLTVV.

About this clone itself: With the read ending 3 residues before the CDR3 end, the germline J gene is used to fill in that end. The chain links TRBV5-4 to TRBJ2-1; TRBD2 matches at 10 bases. The V gene end was trimmed by 0 bases and the J gene end by 8 bases; junction bases not matched to a gene: 5. This CDR3 region has 15 residues. The germline gives CDR1 SGHNT, CDR2 YYREEE (reference sequence). Here the CDR3 reads CASSLGAGGPDEQFF. The CDR3 bases that were read are TGTGCCAGCAGCTTGGGAGCGGGGGGGCCGGATGAG.